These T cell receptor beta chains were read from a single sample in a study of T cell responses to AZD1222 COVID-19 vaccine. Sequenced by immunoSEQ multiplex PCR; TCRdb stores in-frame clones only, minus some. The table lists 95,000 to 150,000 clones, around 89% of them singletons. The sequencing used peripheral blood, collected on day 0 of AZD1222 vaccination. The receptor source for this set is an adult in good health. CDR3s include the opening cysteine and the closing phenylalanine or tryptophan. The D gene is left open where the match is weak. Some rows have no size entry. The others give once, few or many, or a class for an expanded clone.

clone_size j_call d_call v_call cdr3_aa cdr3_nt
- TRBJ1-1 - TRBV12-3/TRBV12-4 CASSFSGPHAFF TGTGCCAGCAGTTTCTCGGGGCCACATGCTTTCTTT
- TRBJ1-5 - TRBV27 CASSFKQGGNQPQHF TGTGCCAGCAGTTTTAAACAGGGAGGCAATCAGCCCCAGCATTTT
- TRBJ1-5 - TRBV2 CASRGQFNQPQHF TGTGCCAGCAGAGGACAGTTCAATCAGCCCCAGCATTTT
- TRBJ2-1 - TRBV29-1 CSGGAPHSYNEQFF TGCAGCGGGGGGGCGCCGCATTCCTACAATGAGCAGTTCTTC
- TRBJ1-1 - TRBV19 CASSIPPGIGTEAFF TGTGCCAGTAGTATCCCCCCCGGAATAGGCACTGAAGCTTTCTTT
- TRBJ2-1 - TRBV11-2 CASSLSGEQFF TGTGCCAGCAGCTTAAGTGGGGAGCAGTTCTTC
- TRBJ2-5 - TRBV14 CASSQNAGETQYF TGTGCCAGCAGCCAAAATGCGGGAGAGACCCAGTACTTC
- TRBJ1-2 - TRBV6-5 CASSYSQLAYTF TGTGCCAGCAGTTACTCACAGCTGGCCTACACCTTC
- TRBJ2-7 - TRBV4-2 CASSPQLIDEQYF TGTGCCAGCAGCCCCCAGCTAATAGACGAGCAGTACTTC
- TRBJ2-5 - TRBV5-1 CASSLAYQETQYF TGCGCCAGCAGCTTGGCCTATCAGGAGACCCAGTACTTC
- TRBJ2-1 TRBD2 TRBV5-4 CASSLVLAGRLSYNEQFF TGTGCCAGCAGCTTGGTGCTAGCGGGAAGATTGTCCTACAATGAGCAGTTCTTC
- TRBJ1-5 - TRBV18 CASSPDGRNQPQHF TGTGCCAGCTCACCGGACGGGAGGAATCAGCCCCAGCATTTT
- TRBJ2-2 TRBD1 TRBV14 CASSYRQGITGELFF TGTGCCAGCAGCTACCGACAGGGGATCACCGGGGAGCTGTTTTTT
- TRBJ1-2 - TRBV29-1 CSVGEGRDASGYTF TGCAGCGTCGGAGAGGGCCGGGATGCGAGCGGCTACACCTTC
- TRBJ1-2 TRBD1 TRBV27 CASRAAGGVNYGYTF TGTGCCAGCCGCGCCGCAGGGGGAGTTAACTATGGCTACACCTTC
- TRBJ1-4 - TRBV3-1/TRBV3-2 CASSQAGRFNEKLFF TGTGCCAGCAGCCAAGCGGGACGGTTTAATGAAAAACTGTTTTTT
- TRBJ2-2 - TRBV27 CASRSRGNTGELFF TGTGCCAGCAGGAGCAGGGGGAACACCGGGGAGCTGTTTTTT
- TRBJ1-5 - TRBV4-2 CASSQDARGADQPQHF TGTGCCAGCAGCCAAGATGCCCGGGGCGCGGATCAGCCCCAGCATTTT
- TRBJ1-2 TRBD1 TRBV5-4 CASSSRDRGGRGYTF TGTGCCAGCAGCAGCCGGGACAGGGGAGGTCGCGGCTACACCTTC
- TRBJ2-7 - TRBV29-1 CSVEDGPAGGYEQYF TGCAGCGTTGAAGATGGGCCTGCAGGGGGGTACGAGCAGTACTTC
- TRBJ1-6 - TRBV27 CASSLYGRGRGDSPLHF TGTGCCAGCAGTTTATATGGCAGGGGTAGAGGAGATTCACCCCTCCACTTT
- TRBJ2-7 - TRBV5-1 CASSLARQAGSYEQYF TGCGCCAGCAGCTTGGCCCGGCAGGCCGGCTCCTACGAGCAGTACTTC
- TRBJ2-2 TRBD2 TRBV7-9 CASSLPSGSNTGELFF TGTGCCAGCAGTTTACCTAGCGGGAGTAACACCGGGGAGCTGTTTTTT
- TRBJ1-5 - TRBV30 CAWSPQSLRPQHF TGTGCCTGGAGTCCCCAATCGCTCCGGCCCCAGCATTTT
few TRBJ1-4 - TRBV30 CAWSVRGAAGELFF TGTGCCTGGAGTGTACGGGGGGCGGCTGGGGAACTGTTTTTT
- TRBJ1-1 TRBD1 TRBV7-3 CASSLRGTGGIGDTEAFF TGTGCCAGCAGCCTTAGGGGGACAGGAGGGATAGGGGACACTGAAGCTTTCTTT
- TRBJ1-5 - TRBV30 CAWSVQGAWPQHF TGTGCCTGGAGTGTACAGGGTGCATGGCCCCAGCATTTT
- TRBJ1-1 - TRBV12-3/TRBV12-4 CASSLKQNTEAFF TGTGCCAGCAGTTTAAAGCAGAACACTGAAGCTTTCTTT
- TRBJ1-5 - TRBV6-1 CASSEAFTRPQHF TGTGCCAGCAGTGAAGCATTTACACGGCCCCAGCATTTT
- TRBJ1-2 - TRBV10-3 CATRESANYGYTF TGTGCCACCAGGGAGTCGGCTAACTATGGCTACACCTTC
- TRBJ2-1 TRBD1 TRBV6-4 CASSPGQGYYNEQFF TGTGCCAGCAGTCCGGGACAGGGGTATTACAATGAGCAGTTCTTC
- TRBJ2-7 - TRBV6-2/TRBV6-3 CASSYSSLDSPYEQYF TGTGCCAGCAGTTACTCGAGTTTGGACAGCCCCTACGAGCAGTACTTC
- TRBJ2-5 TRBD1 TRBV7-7 CASSFMTGPQETQYF TGTGCCAGCAGTTTCATGACAGGGCCCCAAGAGACCCAGTACTTC
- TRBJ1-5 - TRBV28 CASQDRYLAQHF TGTGCCTCACAAGACCGCTACTTAGCCCAGCATTTT
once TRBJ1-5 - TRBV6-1 CASSEGTVSNQPQHF TGTGCCAGCAGTGAAGGGACGGTTAGCAATCAGCCCCAGCATTTT
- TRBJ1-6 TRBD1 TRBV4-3 CASSGDRFIHSPLHF TGCGCCAGCAGTGGGGACAGGTTTATTCATTCACCCCTCCACTTT
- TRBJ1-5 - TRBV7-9 CASSFQNQPQHF TGTGCCAGCAGCTTTCAGAATCAGCCCCAGCATTTT
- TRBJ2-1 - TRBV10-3 CAISEPRGLYNEQFF TGTGCCATCAGTGAGCCACGCGGCCTTTACAATGAGCAGTTCTTC
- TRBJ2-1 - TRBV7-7 CASSPFEGGVSGNEQFF TGTGCCAGCAGCCCCTTTGAGGGGGGGGTCTCCGGCAATGAGCAGTTCTTC
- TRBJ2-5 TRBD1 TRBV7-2 CASSIRGGGLQETQYF TGTGCCAGCAGCATCCGAGGGGGCGGACTTCAAGAGACCCAGTACTTC
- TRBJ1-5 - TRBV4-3 CASSQDWNQPQHF TGCGCCAGCAGCCAAGATTGGAATCAGCCCCAGCATTTT
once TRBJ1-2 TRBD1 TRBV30 CAWSDTGEGYTF TGTGCCTGGAGTGACACAGGGGAAGGCTACACCTTC
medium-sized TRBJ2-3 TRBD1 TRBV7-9 CASSPWDSKSTDTQYF TGTGCCAGCAGCCCCTGGGACAGCAAGAGCACAGATACGCAGTATTTT
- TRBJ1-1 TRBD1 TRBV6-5 CASSRTGGRGAFF TGTGCCAGCAGCAGGACAGGGGGAAGGGGAGCTTTCTTT
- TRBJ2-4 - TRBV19 CASSMTPPGLLAKNIQYF TGTGCCAGTAGTATGACCCCTCCGGGGTTGCTAGCCAAAAACATTCAGTACTTC
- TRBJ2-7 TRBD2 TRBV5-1 CASRLAGGPNEQYF TGCGCCAGCAGATTGGCGGGAGGGCCCAACGAGCAGTACTTC
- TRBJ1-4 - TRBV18 CASSPPGATNEKLFF TGTGCCAGCTCACCACCGGGTGCAACTAATGAAAAACTGTTTTTT
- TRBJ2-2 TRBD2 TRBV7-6 CASSPGALAGFANTGELFF TGTGCCAGCAGCCCGGGAGCACTAGCGGGTTTCGCGAACACCGGGGAGCTGTTTTTT
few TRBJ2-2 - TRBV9 CASSVGFGHLTGELFF TGTGCCAGCAGCGTAGGTTTTGGACATCTAACCGGGGAGCTGTTTTTT
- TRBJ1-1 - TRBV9 CASSPTLGSQTPRAFF TGTGCCAGCAGCCCCACCCTGGGCAGCCAGACCCCGAGGGCTTTCTTT
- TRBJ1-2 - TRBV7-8 CASSEDSWGYTF TGTGCCAGCAGCGAGGACAGCTGGGGCTACACCTTC
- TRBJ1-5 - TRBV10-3 CAISLTDNQPQHF TGTGCCATCAGTCTAACAGACAATCAGCCCCAGCATTTT
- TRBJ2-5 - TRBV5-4 CASSLALDGETQYF TGTGCCAGCAGCTTGGCACTAGACGGGGAGACCCAGTACTTC
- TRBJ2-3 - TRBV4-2 CASSQGVSEPTDTQYF TGTGCCAGCAGCCAAGGGGTTAGCGAGCCCACAGATACGCAGTATTTT
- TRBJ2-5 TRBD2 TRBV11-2 CASSLGPKLARYQETQYF TGTGCCAGCAGCTTAGGCCCTAAACTAGCGAGGTACCAAGAGACCCAGTACTTC
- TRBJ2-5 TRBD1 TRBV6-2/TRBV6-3 CASSTGQAPRETQYF TGTGCCAGCAGTACCGGACAGGCCCCGCGGGAGACCCAGTACTTC
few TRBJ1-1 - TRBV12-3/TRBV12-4 CASRLVGGRGAFF TGTGCCAGCAGACTAGTGGGGGGGCGCGGGGCTTTCTTT